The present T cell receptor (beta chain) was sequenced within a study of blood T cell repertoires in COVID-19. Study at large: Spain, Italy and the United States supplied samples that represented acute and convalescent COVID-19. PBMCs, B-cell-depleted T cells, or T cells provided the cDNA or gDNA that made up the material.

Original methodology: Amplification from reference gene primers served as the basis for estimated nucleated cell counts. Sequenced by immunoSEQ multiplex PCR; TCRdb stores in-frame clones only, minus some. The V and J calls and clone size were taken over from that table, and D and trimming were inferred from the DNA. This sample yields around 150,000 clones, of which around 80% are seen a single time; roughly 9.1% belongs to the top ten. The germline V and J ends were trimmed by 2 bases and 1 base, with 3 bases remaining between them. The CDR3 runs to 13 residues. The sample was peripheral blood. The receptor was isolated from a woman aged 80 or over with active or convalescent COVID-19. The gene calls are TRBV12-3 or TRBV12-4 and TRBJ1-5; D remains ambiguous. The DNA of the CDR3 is TGTGCCAGCAGTTTATTAAGCAATCAGCCCCAGCATTTT. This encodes CASSLLSNQPQHF.